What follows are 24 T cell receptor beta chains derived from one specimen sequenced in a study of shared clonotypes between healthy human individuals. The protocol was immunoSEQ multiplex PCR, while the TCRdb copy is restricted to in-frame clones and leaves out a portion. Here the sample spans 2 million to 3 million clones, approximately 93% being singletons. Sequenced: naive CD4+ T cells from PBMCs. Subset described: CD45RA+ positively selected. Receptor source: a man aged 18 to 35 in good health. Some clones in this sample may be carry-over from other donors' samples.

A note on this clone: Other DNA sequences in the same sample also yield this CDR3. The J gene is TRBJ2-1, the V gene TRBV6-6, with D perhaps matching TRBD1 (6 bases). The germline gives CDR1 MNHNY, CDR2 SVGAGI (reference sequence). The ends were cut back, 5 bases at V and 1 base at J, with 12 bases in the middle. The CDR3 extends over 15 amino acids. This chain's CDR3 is CASSPSRGSYNEQFF. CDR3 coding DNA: TGTGCCAGCAGTCCTAGTAGGGGGTCCTACAATGAGCAGTTCTTC.

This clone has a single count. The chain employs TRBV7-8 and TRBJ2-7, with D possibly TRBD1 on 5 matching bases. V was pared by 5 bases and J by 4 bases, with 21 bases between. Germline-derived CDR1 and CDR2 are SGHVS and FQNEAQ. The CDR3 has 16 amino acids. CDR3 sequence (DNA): TGTGCCAGCAGCCCAGGGTGGGCAGGGATGATGTACGAGCAGTACTTC. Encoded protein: CASSPGWAGMMYEQYF. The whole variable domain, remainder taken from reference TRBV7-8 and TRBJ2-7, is GAGVSQSPRYKVAKRGQDVALRCDPISGHVSLFWYQQALGQGPEFLTYFQNEAQLDKSGLPSDRFFAERPEGSVSTLKIQRTQQEDSAVYLCASSPGWAGMMYEQYFGPGTRLTVT.

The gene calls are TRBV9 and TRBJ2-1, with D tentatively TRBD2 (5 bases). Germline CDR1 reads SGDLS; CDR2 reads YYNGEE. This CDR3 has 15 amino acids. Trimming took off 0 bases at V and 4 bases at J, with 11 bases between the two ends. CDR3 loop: CASSVGGDRYNEQFF. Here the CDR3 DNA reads TGTGCCAGCAGCGTAGGGGGAGACCGGTACAATGAGCAGTTCTTC.

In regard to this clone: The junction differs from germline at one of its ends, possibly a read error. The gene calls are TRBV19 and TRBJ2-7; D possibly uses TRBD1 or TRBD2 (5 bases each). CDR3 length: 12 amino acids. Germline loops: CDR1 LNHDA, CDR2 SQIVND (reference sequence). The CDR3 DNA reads TGTGCCAGTAGTATGGTGGGGGACGAGGAGTACTTC. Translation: CASSMVGDEEYF. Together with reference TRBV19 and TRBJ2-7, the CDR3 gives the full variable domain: DGGITQSPKYLFRKEGQNVTLSCEQNLNHDAMYWYRQDPGQGLRLIYYSQIVNDFQKGDIAEGYSVSREKKESFPLTVTSAQKNPTAFYLCASSMVGDEEYFGPGTRLTVT.

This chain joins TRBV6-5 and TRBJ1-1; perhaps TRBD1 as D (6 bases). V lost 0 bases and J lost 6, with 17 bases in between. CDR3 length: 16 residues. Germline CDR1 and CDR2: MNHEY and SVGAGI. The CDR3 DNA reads TGTGCCAGCAGTTACTCTAGGGACACCCCGGGCCCTGAAGCTTTCTTT. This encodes CASSYSRDTPGPEAFF.

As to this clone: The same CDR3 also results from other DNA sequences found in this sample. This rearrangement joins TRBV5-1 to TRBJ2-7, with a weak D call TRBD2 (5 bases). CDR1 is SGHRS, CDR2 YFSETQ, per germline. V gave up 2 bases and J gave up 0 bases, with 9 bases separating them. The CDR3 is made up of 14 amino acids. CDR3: CASSFSGVSYEQYF. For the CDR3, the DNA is TGCGCCAGCAGCTTTTCCGGGGTCTCCTACGAGCAGTACTTC.

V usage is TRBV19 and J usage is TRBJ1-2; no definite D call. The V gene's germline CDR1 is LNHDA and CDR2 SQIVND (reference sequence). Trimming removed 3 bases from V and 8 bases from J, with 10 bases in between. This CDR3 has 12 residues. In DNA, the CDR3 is TGTGCCAGTAGTATGCGGGGTGGCGGCTACACCTTC. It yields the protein CASSMRGGGYTF.

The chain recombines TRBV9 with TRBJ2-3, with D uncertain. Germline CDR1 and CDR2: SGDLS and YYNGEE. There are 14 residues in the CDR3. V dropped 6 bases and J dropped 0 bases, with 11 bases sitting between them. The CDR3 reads CASTARPSTDTQYF. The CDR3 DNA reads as TGTGCCAGCACCGCGAGGCCTAGCACAGATACGCAGTATTTT.

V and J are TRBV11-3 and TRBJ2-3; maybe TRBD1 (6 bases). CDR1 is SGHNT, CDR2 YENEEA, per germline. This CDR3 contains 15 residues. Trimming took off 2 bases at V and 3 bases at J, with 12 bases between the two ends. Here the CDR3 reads CASSLYAGATDTQYF. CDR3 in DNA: TGTGCCAGCAGCTTATACGCAGGGGCAACAGATACGCAGTATTTT.

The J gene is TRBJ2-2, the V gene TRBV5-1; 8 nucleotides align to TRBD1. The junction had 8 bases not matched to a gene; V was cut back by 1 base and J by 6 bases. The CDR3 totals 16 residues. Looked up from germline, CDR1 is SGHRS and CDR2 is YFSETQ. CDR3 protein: CASSLWGQDVAGELFF. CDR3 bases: TGCGCCAGCAGCTTGTGGGGACAGGACGTAGCCGGGGAGCTGTTTTTT.

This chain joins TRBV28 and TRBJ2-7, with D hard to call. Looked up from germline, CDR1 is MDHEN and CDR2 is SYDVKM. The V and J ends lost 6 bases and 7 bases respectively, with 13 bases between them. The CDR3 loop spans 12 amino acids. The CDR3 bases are TGTGCCAGCAGATTAGATGTCAGGGAGCAGTACTTC. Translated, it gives CASRLDVREQYF.

This CDR3 reads CASSSGRDWMNSYNEQFF. CDR3 nucleotides: TGTGCCAGCAGCTCGGGACGGGACTGGATGAACTCTTACAATGAGCAGTTCTTC. The rearrangement uses TRBV7-9 and TRBJ2-1; tentative D call: TRBD2 (6 bases). CDR1 SEHNR and CDR2 FQNEAQ come from the germline V gene (reference sequence). The CDR3 runs to 18 residues. The V end was cut by 4 bases, the J end by 4 bases, with 23 bases between.

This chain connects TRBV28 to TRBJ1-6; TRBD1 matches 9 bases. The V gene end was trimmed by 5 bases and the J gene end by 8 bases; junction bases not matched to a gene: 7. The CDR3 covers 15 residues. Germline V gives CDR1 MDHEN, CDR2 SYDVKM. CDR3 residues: CASSATGTGYSPLHF. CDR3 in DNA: TGTGCCAGCAGTGCGACGGGGACAGGGTATTCACCCCTCCACTTT. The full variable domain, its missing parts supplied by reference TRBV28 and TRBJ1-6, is DVKVTQSSRYLVKRTGEKVFLECVQDMDHENMFWYRQDPGLGLRLIYFSYDVKMKEKGDIPEGYSVSREKKERFSLILESASTNQTSMYLCASSATGTGYSPLHFGNGTRLTVT.

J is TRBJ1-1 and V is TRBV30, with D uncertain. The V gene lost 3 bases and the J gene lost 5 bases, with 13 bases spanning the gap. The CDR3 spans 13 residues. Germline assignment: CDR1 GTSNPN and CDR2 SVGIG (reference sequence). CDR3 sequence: CAWREHSGTEAFF. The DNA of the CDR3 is TGTGCCTGGAGGGAGCACTCGGGTACTGAAGCTTTCTTT. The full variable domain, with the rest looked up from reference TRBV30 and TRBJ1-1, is SQTIHQWPATLVQPVGSPLSLECTVEGTSNPNLYWYRQAAGRGLQLLFYSVGIGQISSEVPQNLSASRPQDRQFILSSKKLLLSDSGFYLCAWREHSGTEAFFGQGTRLTVV.

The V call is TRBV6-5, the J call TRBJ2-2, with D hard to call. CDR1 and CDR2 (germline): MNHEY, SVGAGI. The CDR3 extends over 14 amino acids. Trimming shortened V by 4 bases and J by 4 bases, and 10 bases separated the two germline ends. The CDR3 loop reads CASSSIQITGELFF. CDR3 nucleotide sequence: TGTGCCAGCAGTTCCATCCAAATCACCGGGGAGCTGTTTTTT.

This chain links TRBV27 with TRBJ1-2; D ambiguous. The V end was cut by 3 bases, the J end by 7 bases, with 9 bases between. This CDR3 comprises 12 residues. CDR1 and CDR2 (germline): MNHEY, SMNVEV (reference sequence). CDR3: CASSLDGIGYTF. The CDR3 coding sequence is TGTGCCAGCAGTTTGGATGGGATTGGCTACACCTTC.

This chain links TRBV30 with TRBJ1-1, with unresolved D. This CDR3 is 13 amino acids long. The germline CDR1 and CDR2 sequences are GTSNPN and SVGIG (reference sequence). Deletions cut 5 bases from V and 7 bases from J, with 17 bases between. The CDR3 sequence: CAWCRGLEGEAFF. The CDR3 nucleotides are TGTGCCTGGTGCAGAGGGCTGGAAGGTGAAGCTTTCTTT.

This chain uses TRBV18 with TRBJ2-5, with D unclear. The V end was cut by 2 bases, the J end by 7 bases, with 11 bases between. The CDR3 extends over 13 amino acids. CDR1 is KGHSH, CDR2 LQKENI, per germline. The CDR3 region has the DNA TGTGCCAGCTCACCAGACCTCTTGGGGACCCAGTACTTC. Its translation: CASSPDLLGTQYF.

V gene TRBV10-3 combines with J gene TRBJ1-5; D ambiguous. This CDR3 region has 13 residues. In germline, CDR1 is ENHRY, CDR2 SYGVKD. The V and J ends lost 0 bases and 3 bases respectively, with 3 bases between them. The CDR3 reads CAISESVNQPQHF. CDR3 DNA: TGTGCCATCAGTGAGTCAGTCAATCAGCCCCAGCATTTT.

Here the CDR3 DNA reads TGTGCCAGCTCCCGGGACAGGGTTCGAGGGATCAATCAGCCCCAGCATTTT. This sequence encodes CASSRDRVRGINQPQHF. This sequence joins TRBV21-1 and TRBJ1-5; the table's D call, TRBD1, has no DNA check behind it. TRBV21-1 is described as a pseudogene. This CDR3 has 17 amino acids.

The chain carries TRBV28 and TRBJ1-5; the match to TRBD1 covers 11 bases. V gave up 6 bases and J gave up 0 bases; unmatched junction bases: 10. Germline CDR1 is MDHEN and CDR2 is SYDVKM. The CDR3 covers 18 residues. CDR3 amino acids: CASSDWDRGIYSNQPQHF. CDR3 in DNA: TGTGCCAGCAGCGATTGGGACAGGGGGATCTATAGCAATCAGCCCCAGCATTTT.

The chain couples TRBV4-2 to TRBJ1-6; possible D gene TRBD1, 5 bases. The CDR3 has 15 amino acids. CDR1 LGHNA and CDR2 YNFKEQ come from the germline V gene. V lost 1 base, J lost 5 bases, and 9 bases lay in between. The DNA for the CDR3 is TGTGCCAGCAGCCAAGGCGGGGCCCATAATTCACCCCTCCACTTT. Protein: CASSQGGAHNSPLHF.

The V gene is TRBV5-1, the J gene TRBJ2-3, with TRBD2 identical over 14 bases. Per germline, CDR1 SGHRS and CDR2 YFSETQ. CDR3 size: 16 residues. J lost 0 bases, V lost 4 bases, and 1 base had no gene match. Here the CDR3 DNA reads TGCGCCAGCAGCGGACTAGCGGGGGGTAGCACAGATACGCAGTATTTT. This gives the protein CASSGLAGGSTDTQYF.

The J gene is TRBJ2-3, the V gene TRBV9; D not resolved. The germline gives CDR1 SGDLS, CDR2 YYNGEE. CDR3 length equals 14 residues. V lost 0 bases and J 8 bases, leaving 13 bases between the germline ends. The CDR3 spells CASSVEPLEVTQYF. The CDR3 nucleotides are TGTGCCAGCAGCGTAGAGCCATTGGAAGTTACGCAGTATTTT.